The 27 T cell receptor beta chains in this list originate from one sample, sequenced in a study of cytomegalovirus exposure and HLA in healthy donors. The study ran its PCR with 60 Vbeta and 13 Jbeta primers. Sequenced by immunoSEQ multiplex PCR; TCRdb stores in-frame clones only, minus some. The table shows 150,000 to 200,000 clones, with roughly 86% occurring only once. The sample consisted of PBMCs. The receptors were sampled from a man between 35 and 55 years old in good health and CMV-seropositive.

J is TRBJ2-3 and V is TRBV28, with TRBD2 identical over 7 bases. There are 15 residues in the CDR3. Germline V gene sequence: CDR1 MDHEN, CDR2 SYDVKM. Trimming removed 6 bases from V and 7 bases from J; junction bases left unmatched: 13. CDR3 loop: CASSPPRGSRYTQYF. The DNA of the CDR3 is TGTGCCAGCAGCCCCCCCCGCGGGAGTAGGTATACGCAGTATTTT.

The gene calls are TRBV6-5 and TRBJ2-7; 8 nucleotides match TRBD2. V lost 8 bases and J lost 2; bases outside the gene matches: 5. CDR3 length: 13 residues. Germline V CDR1 and CDR2: MNHEY, SVGAGI. CDR3 in DNA: TGTGCCAGCGGCGGGGGGCCCACCTACGAGCAGTACTTC. Translation: CASGGGPTYEQYF.

This clone appeared once. This chain joins TRBV9 and TRBJ2-3; 8 bases line up with TRBD1. Germline CDR1 reads SGDLS; CDR2 reads YYNGEE. J gave up 4 bases and V 4 bases, and 8 bases lay outside the gene matches. This CDR3 contains 15 residues. The CDR3 protein is CASSPQGAWADTQYF. CDR3 DNA sequence: TGTGCCAGCAGCCCCCAGGGGGCTTGGGCAGATACGCAGTATTTT.

The V gene is TRBV6-6, the J gene TRBJ2-7, with 12 nucleotides matching TRBD2. The CDR3 consists of 15 residues. V gave up 2 bases and J gave up 5 bases; unmatched junction bases: 4. Germline values: CDR1 MNHNY, CDR2 SVGAGI (reference sequence). The CDR3 DNA reads TGTGCCAGCAGTTACCAGACTAGCGGGAGCAACGAGCAGTACTTC. Translating it yields CASSYQTSGSNEQYF.

J is TRBJ2-7 and V is TRBV28; D remains unclear. With 5 bases removed from V and 4 bases from J, the gap between germline ends came to 9 bases. The CDR3 has 12 amino acids. Germline lookup yields CDR1 MDHEN and CDR2 SYDVKM. The CDR3 coding sequence is TGTGCCAGCAGTCTTACTAATTACGAGCAGTACTTC. This translates into CASSLTNYEQYF.

This chain uses TRBV11-2 with TRBJ1-2; D call uncertain. Germline-derived CDR1 and CDR2 are SGHAT and FQNNGV. Deletions cut 5 bases from V and 6 bases from J, with 19 bases between. The CDR3 is 15 residues long. In DNA form, the CDR3 reads TGTGCCAGCAGCGGAACAGAAACCGACGATGATGGCTACACCTTC. Encoded protein: CASSGTETDDDGYTF.

This chain connects TRBV18 to TRBJ2-3; 7 nucleotides line up with TRBD1. The CDR3 runs to 15 residues. With V trimmed by 3 bases and J by 3 bases, 6 bases remained unmatched. CDR1 is KGHSH, CDR2 LQKENI, per germline. The DNA for the CDR3 is TGTGCCAGCTCACCTCGGACAGGCGGGACAGATACGCAGTATTTT. Translation gives CASSPRTGGTDTQYF.

The chain joins TRBV2 to TRBJ2-5; TRBD1 matches at 7 bases. Germline lookup yields CDR1 SNHLY and CDR2 FYNNEI. This CDR3 comprises 14 residues. With 7 bases clipped from V and 5 bases from J, the junction kept 10 bases outside the gene matches. CDR3 DNA sequence: TGTGCCAGCACGGAGGAGACAGGGAAGGAGACCCAGTACTTC. Translating it yields CASTEETGKETQYF.

The genes are TRBV7-9 and TRBJ1-2; TRBD1 aligns across 10 bases. The V gene end was trimmed by 1 base and the J gene end by 2 bases; junction bases not matched to a gene: 4. This CDR3 is 16 amino acids long. The germline gives CDR1 SEHNR, CDR2 FQNEAQ (reference sequence). CDR3 residues: CASSLGGQGENYGYTF. For the CDR3, the DNA is TGTGCCAGCAGCTTAGGTGGACAGGGGGAAAACTATGGCTACACCTTC.

This rearrangement joins TRBV7-9 to TRBJ2-4; TRBD2 is a possible D gene (6 bases). Germline V lookup: CDR1 SEHNR, CDR2 FQNEAQ (reference sequence). The CDR3 runs 13 residues. Trimming cost V 2 bases and J 8 bases, with 10 bases left between them. For the CDR3, the DNA is TGTGCCAGCAGCTTATGGGGGGAAGACATTCAGTACTTC. Translated, it gives CASSLWGEDIQYF.

The chain links TRBV7-9 to TRBJ2-7; 7 bases match TRBD2. J lost 7 bases, V lost 3 bases, and 6 bases had no gene match. CDR1 SEHNR and CDR2 FQNEAQ come from the germline V gene (reference sequence). The CDR3 has 13 amino acids. As DNA, the CDR3 is TGTGCCAGCAGCTTGGGGGGGGTGCGGGAGCAGTACTTC. Residues: CASSLGGVREQYF. Variable domain in full (rest from reference TRBV7-9 and TRBJ2-7): DTGVSQNPRHKITKRGQNVTFRCDPISEHNRLYWYRQTLGQGPEFLTYFQNEAQLEKSRLLSDRFSAERPKGSFSTLEIQRTEQGDSAMYLCASSLGGVREQYFGPGTRLTVT.

The chain uses TRBV11-2 and TRBJ2-4, with 12 bases lining up with TRBD1. V trimming: 5 bases; J trimming: 1 base; junction bases outside the gene matches: 9. Germline-derived CDR1 and CDR2 are SGHAT and FQNNGV. The CDR3 covers 18 residues. This chain's CDR3 is CASSPGQGASLAKNIQYF. The DNA of the CDR3 is TGTGCCAGCAGCCCGGGACAGGGGGCATCGTTGGCCAAAAACATTCAGTACTTC.

The chain is built from TRBV28 and TRBJ2-3, with TRBD1 as a possible D gene (6 bases). The CDR3 contains 17 residues. Trimming shortened V by 4 bases and J by 9 bases, and 26 bases separated the two germline ends. Germline-derived CDR1 and CDR2 are MDHEN and SYDVKM. The CDR3 region has the DNA TGTGCCAGCAGTTCCCCCCATCAATCGACAGGTCTGAACACGCAGTATTTT. Translating it yields CASSSPHQSTGLNTQYF.

This clone appeared a few times. J is TRBJ2-1 and V is TRBV10-3; tentative D call: TRBD1 (5 bases). The CDR3 sequence is 12 residues long. Germline V CDR1 and CDR2: ENHRY, SYGVKD. Trimming took off 6 bases at V and 7 bases at J, with 10 bases between the two ends. DNA of the CDR3: TGTGCCATCAGATCCAGGGATAATGAGCAGTTCTTC. Amino acids: CAIRSRDNEQFF.

This chain uses TRBV5-1 with TRBJ2-1; maybe TRBD2 (7 bases). V lost 2 bases, J lost 8 bases, and 17 bases lay in between. Germline CDR1 reads SGHRS; CDR2 reads YFSETQ. The CDR3 has 15 amino acids. This chain's CDR3 is CASSLKGGAEDEQFF. In DNA form, the CDR3 reads TGCGCCAGCAGCTTAAAGGGGGGGGCCGAGGATGAGCAGTTCTTC.

This clone was observed a single time. The rearrangement uses TRBV5-1 and TRBJ2-1; 8 positions agree with TRBD2. Germline loops: CDR1 SGHRS, CDR2 YFSETQ. Trimming took 1 base from V and 7 from J; bases not matched to a gene: 10. The CDR3 has 16 amino acids. Here the CDR3 DNA reads TGCGCCAGCAGCTTGTCTACGGGAGGGCTTAAGAATGAGCAGTTCTTC. Translating it yields CASSLSTGGLKNEQFF.

This chain connects TRBV9 to TRBJ1-4; the match to TRBD1 covers 10 bases. The CDR3 has 14 amino acids. With V trimmed by 5 bases and J by 8 bases, 6 bases remained unmatched. Per the germline V gene, CDR1 is SGDLS and CDR2 is YYNGEE. The CDR3 here is CASSADRGREKLFF. The CDR3 region has the DNA TGTGCCAGCAGTGCTGACAGGGGGCGGGAAAAACTGTTTTTT.

The genes are TRBV5-1 and TRBJ2-1; D is unresolved. Trimming stripped 6 bases from V and 6 bases from J, with 7 bases between. CDR3 length: 11 residues. CDR1 is SGHRS, CDR2 YFSETQ, per germline. In nucleotides, the CDR3 is TGCGCCAGCACCCTGGCCAATGAGCAGTTCTTC. Its protein is CASTLANEQFF.

The chain has TRBV7-9 and TRBJ2-5, with 7 bases aligning to TRBD2. This CDR3 has 13 residues. The trim removed 3 bases at V and 10 bases at J, leaving 8 bases unmatched. CDR1 is SEHNR and CDR2 is FQNEAQ in the germline V gene (reference sequence). CDR3 coding DNA: TGTGCCAGCAGCTTCCGGGACCGGGGGGTCCAGTACTTC. It is translated as CASSFRDRGVQYF.

The chain couples TRBV7-9 to TRBJ1-6; weak D call: TRBD1 (5 bases). The CDR3 spans 17 residues. Germline lookup yields CDR1 SEHNR and CDR2 FQNEAQ (reference sequence). V was cut by 2 bases and J by 0 bases, with 11 bases left in between. The CDR3: CASSLSDKSSYNSPLHF. Written as DNA, the CDR3 is TGTGCCAGCAGCTTATCGGACAAGAGCTCCTATAATTCACCCCTCCACTTT.

This clone has just one count. The rearrangement uses TRBV7-9 and TRBJ1-2, with D possibly TRBD1 on 6 matching bases. Germline V gene lookup returns CDR1 SEHNR and CDR2 FQNEAQ (reference sequence). The CDR3 spans 13 residues. The ends were cut back, 8 bases at V and 4 bases at J, with 14 bases in the middle. The DNA of the CDR3 is TGTGCCAGCGTACAGGGTTTCGCCTATGGCTACACCTTC. It translates to CASVQGFAYGYTF.

The J gene is TRBJ2-7, the V gene TRBV10-2, with 9 bases identical to TRBD2. This CDR3 has 15 amino acids. V lost 2 bases, J lost 2 bases, and 4 bases stayed unmatched. Germline lookup yields CDR1 WSHSY and CDR2 SAAADI. The CDR3 DNA follows: TGCGCCAGCAGTGAGCGGCTAGCGGGGCCCTACGAGCAGTACTTC. The encoded protein is CASSERLAGPYEQYF.

This clone came up a few times. This sequence joins TRBV7-9 and TRBJ2-1, with 12 positions matching TRBD2. CDR3 length: 18 amino acids. Germline trimming cut 4 bases from V and 0 bases from J; bases unmatched to any gene: 7. Per the germline V gene, CDR1 is SEHNR and CDR2 is FQNEAQ (reference sequence). Here the CDR3 DNA reads TGTGCCAGCAGCTATAAAGGACTAGCGGGGAGCTCCTACAATGAGCAGTTCTTC. Encoded protein: CASSYKGLAGSSYNEQFF.

The chain joins TRBV19 to TRBJ2-1; possibly TRBD2 for D (5 bases). This CDR3 is 13 amino acids long. In germline, CDR1 is LNHDA, CDR2 SQIVND (reference sequence). Trimming pared 5 bases from V and 12 bases from J, leaving 17 bases between. The CDR3 nucleotides are TGTGCCAGTAGTCCTCGATTCGGGGTAGGGCAGTTCTTC. This sequence encodes CASSPRFGVGQFF.

This sequence joins TRBV6-6 and TRBJ2-2; no reliable D call. V lost 5 bases, J lost 3 bases, and 13 bases lay in between. The CDR3 has 15 amino acids. CDR1 and CDR2 (germline): MNHNY, SVGAGI (reference sequence). The CDR3 protein is CASSDGLHDTGELFF. In DNA form, the CDR3 reads TGTGCCAGCAGTGACGGGTTGCACGACACCGGGGAGCTGTTTTTT.

In DNA form, the CDR3 reads TGTGCCAGCAGTGAAAGGGGGCCCTACAATGAGCAGTTCTTC. Translation gives CASSERGPYNEQFF. The rearrangement uses TRBV6-1 and TRBJ2-1; 7 nucleotides align to TRBD1. In germline, CDR1 is MNHNS, CDR2 SASEGT. Trimming at V came to 2 bases and at J to 2 bases, leaving 0 bases not matched to a gene. This CDR3 has 14 residues.

This chain joins TRBV7-9 and TRBJ2-2, with a tentative D call TRBD2 (6 bases). Germline CDR1 reads SEHNR; CDR2 reads FQNEAQ (reference sequence). V was pared by 5 bases and J by 4 bases, with 17 bases between. The CDR3 runs 16 residues. CDR3 protein: CASSARGLRATGELFF. CDR3 nucleotide sequence: TGTGCCAGCAGCGCCCGGGGACTTCGAGCCACCGGGGAGCTGTTTTTT.